The 28 T cell receptor beta chains presented below share a single source sample, sequenced in a study of CD8 T cells in Susac syndrome. It was with random hexamers that about 0.45 to 1 ug RNA was reverse transcribed. MiXCR was run by TCRdb on the immunoSEQ multiplex PCR reads, yielding one entry per CDR3 protein. The sample yields under 150,000 distinct CDR3 sequences, about 94% seen once. Sequenced input: CD4+ T cells from PBMCs. These receptors all come from a human donor with multiple sclerosis.

The rearrangement uses TRBV30 and TRBJ1-1; 7 bases match TRBD1. Germline-derived CDR1 and CDR2 are GTSNPN and SVGIG (reference sequence). V was clipped by 4 bases and J by 9 bases; unmatched bases: 5. This CDR3 has 11 residues. As DNA, the CDR3 is TGTGCCTGGACGGGACAGTCTAAAGCTTTCTTT. Translated: CAWTGQSKAFF. Using reference TRBV30 and TRBJ1-1 for the parts outside the CDR3, the full variable domain is SQTIHQWPATLVQPVGSPLSLECTVEGTSNPNLYWYRQAAGRGLQLLFYSVGIGQISSEVPQNLSASRPQDRQFILSSKKLLLSDSGFYLCAWTGQSKAFFGQGTRLTVV.

J is TRBJ2-6 and V is TRBV5-4; D uncertain. V gave up 2 bases and J gave up 3 bases, with 3 bases separating them. Germline CDR1 reads SGHNT; CDR2 reads YYREEE (reference sequence). This CDR3 is 13 amino acids long. For the CDR3, the DNA is TGTGCCAGCAGCTTATTTGGGGCCAACGTCCTGACTTTC. Translation gives CASSLFGANVLTF. Supplemented by reference TRBV5-4 and TRBJ2-6, the full variable domain reads ETGVTQSPTHLIKTRGQQVTLRCSSQSGHNTVSWYQQALGQGPQFIFQYYREEENGRGNFPPRFSGLQFPNYSSELNVNALELDDSALYLCASSLFGANVLTFGAGSRLTVL.

V usage is TRBV2 and J usage is TRBJ2-6, with a possible D match to TRBD1 (5 bases). Per the germline V gene, CDR1 is SNHLY and CDR2 is FYNNEI. This CDR3 region has 15 residues. Trimming pared 4 bases from V and 1 base from J, leaving 8 bases between. CDR3 in DNA: TGTGCCAGCAGTGGACAGCCTTCTGGGGCCAACGTCCTGACTTTC. Translating gives CASSGQPSGANVLTF.

This rearrangement joins TRBV4-3 to TRBJ1-4, with D hard to call. Per the germline V gene, CDR1 is LGHNA and CDR2 is YSLEER. With 4 bases removed from V and 8 bases from J, the gap between germline ends came to 11 bases. The CDR3 runs to 13 residues. CDR3 in amino acids: CASSPGFGEKLFF. In DNA, the CDR3 is TGCGCCAGCAGCCCGGGGTTTGGAGAAAAACTGTTTTTT.

The chain has TRBV5-6 and TRBJ2-6, with D possibly matching TRBD2 (6 bases). Trimming removed 1 base at V and 0 bases at J, with 20 bases between. This CDR3 is 20 amino acids long. Germline V gene lookup returns CDR1 SGHDT and CDR2 YYEEEE. CDR3 coding DNA: TGTGCCAGCAGCTTGTATACGCGGGGAATTACGAGCTCTGGGGCCAACGTCCTGACTTTC. It codes for CASSLYTRGITSSGANVLTF.

The chain uses TRBV14 and TRBJ1-6; tentatively, D is TRBD1 (5 bases). There are 13 residues in the CDR3. Germline V gene data show CDR1 as SGHDN and CDR2 as FVKESK. V dropped 3 bases and J dropped 9 bases, with 9 bases sitting between them. CDR3 sequence reads: CASSHPGTSPLHF. CDR3 nucleotides: TGTGCCAGCAGCCACCCGGGGACTTCACCCCTCCACTTT.

The chain employs TRBV3-1 and TRBJ2-1, with 10 bases that match TRBD2. Germline V gene sequence: CDR1 LGHDT, CDR2 YNNKEL (reference sequence). With 2 bases clipped from V and 6 bases from J, the junction kept 10 bases outside the gene matches. The CDR3 length is 17 residues. CDR3: CASSQTSGTLIGNEQFF. The CDR3, as DNA: TGTGCCAGCAGCCAAACTAGCGGGACGTTGATAGGCAATGAGCAGTTCTTC.

The CDR3 DNA sequence: TGTGCCAGCAGTTACCGGGACTCCCTCCAGACCCAGTACTTC. Translation gives CASSYRDSLQTQYF. The chain recombines TRBV12-3 or TRBV12-4 with TRBJ2-5, with D maybe TRBD2 (6 bases). Trimming pared 4 bases from V and 6 bases from J, leaving 15 bases between. This CDR3 has 14 amino acids.

The chain recombines TRBV9 with TRBJ2-7; possible D gene TRBD1, 5 bases. Germline V gene data show CDR1 as SGDLS and CDR2 as YYNGEE. The CDR3 contains 14 residues. Trimming took 0 bases from V and 1 from J, leaving 8 bases between them. In DNA form, the CDR3 reads TGTGCCAGCAGCGTAGATTCAGGGTCCTACGAGCAGTACTTC. This gives the protein CASSVDSGSYEQYF.

The chain carries TRBV20-1 and TRBJ2-5; D not certain. The CDR3 is 13 residues long. The V and J ends lost 7 bases and 5 bases respectively, with 17 bases between them. Per the germline V gene, CDR1 is DFQATT and CDR2 is SNEGSKA (reference sequence). DNA for the CDR3: TGCAGTGTCCCGAAGCACACCAGGGAGACCCAGTACTTC. This gives the protein CSVPKHTRETQYF.

The gene calls are TRBV20-1 and TRBJ1-3, with 8 bases lining up with TRBD1. The CDR3 sequence is 13 residues long. The trim removed 3 bases at V and 5 bases at J, leaving 3 bases unmatched. Looked up from germline, CDR1 is DFQATT and CDR2 is SNEGSKA (reference sequence). For the CDR3, the DNA is TGCAGTGCTAGTCAGGGGGCAAGAAACACCATATATTTT. Translating gives CSASQGARNTIYF.

V and J are TRBV20-1 and TRBJ2-5; D is undetermined. The V end lost 5 bases, the J end lost 2 bases, and 18 bases lay between the germline ends. Germline V CDR1 and CDR2: DFQATT, SNEGSKA (reference sequence). CDR3 length equals 15 residues. CDR3 region: CSAPLLAAVQETQYF. As DNA, the CDR3 is TGCAGTGCTCCTCTCCTGGCGGCAGTTCAAGAGACCCAGTACTTC.

V is TRBV29-1 and J is TRBJ1-1, with no clear D. The germline V gene has CDR1 SQVTM and CDR2 ANQGSEA. The CDR3 is 11 amino acids. Between the trimmed V and J ends, which lost 2 bases and 6 bases, there was a span of 7 bases. CDR3 DNA: TGCAGCGTTGAATTTGACTCTGAAGCTTTCTTT. Translation: CSVEFDSEAFF.

This clonotype was seen once. The chain employs TRBV19 and TRBJ1-5; 10 nucleotides agree with TRBD1. There are 15 residues in the CDR3. Trimming at V came to 3 bases and at J to 5 bases, leaving 4 bases not matched to a gene. The V gene's germline CDR1 is LNHDA and CDR2 SQIVND (reference sequence). Here the CDR3 DNA reads TGTGCCAGTAGTATTCGACAGGGGGCCGATCAGCCCCAGCATTTT. This sequence encodes CASSIRQGADQPQHF.

The chain uses TRBV9 and TRBJ2-5; D unresolved. Trimming pared 0 bases from V and 1 base from J, leaving 7 bases between. Germline lookup yields CDR1 SGDLS and CDR2 YYNGEE. This CDR3 spans 14 amino acids. In nucleotides, the CDR3 is TGTGCCAGCAGCGTAGCTAACGGCCAAGAGACCCAGTACTTC. Protein: CASSVANGQETQYF.

This clonotype was counted once. The chain joins TRBV5-1 to TRBJ1-2; TRBD1 agrees at 7 bases. The V gene's germline CDR1 is SGHRS and CDR2 YFSETQ. This CDR3 has 14 amino acids. Trimming cost V 4 bases and J 7 bases; bases outside gene matches: 10. CDR3 residues: CASSPTGSGGGYTF. DNA of the CDR3: TGCGCCAGCAGCCCGACAGGGAGCGGGGGTGGCTACACCTTC.

A remark on this clonotype: One end of the junction fails to match germline, which may point to a read error. J is TRBJ2-1 and V is TRBV28; tentatively, D is TRBD1 or TRBD2 (5 bases each). The CDR3 spans 14 residues. Germline lookup yields CDR1 MDHEN and CDR2 SYDVKM. CDR3 protein: CASRRKGVGPTILF. CDR3 DNA: TGTGCCAGCAGACGAAAGGGCGTGGGACCCACTATACTCTTC.

The rearrangement uses TRBV7-9 and TRBJ2-1; D perhaps matches TRBD2 (5 bases). CDR1 is SEHNR, CDR2 FQNEAQ, per germline (reference sequence). Trimming stripped 3 bases from V and 5 bases from J, with 17 bases between. The CDR3 loop spans 16 amino acids. CDR3 sequence reads: CASSFGGLAEHNEQFF. For the CDR3, the DNA is TGTGCCAGCAGCTTCGGCGGCCTAGCAGAACACAATGAGCAGTTCTTC.

This CDR3 reads CSAITSVSTGEQFF. In DNA form, the CDR3 reads TGCAGTGCTATAACTAGTGTCTCGACGGGTGAGCAGTTCTTC. The chain recombines TRBV20-1 with TRBJ2-1, with D possibly being TRBD2 (5 bases). The germline V gene encodes CDR1 DFQATT and CDR2 SNEGSKA (reference sequence). The CDR3 has 14 residues. V lost 4 bases to trimming and J lost 9 bases, with 19 bases between them.

The chain couples TRBV12-3 or TRBV12-4 to TRBJ1-1; D might be TRBD1 (5 bases). Deletions cut 4 bases from V and 6 bases from J, with 15 bases between. The CDR3 spans 14 residues. CDR3 DNA: TGTGCCAGCAGTTGGGGGGATGTAGTTCCTGAAGCTTTCTTT. Residues: CASSWGDVVPEAFF.

This clonotype was recorded only once. V usage is TRBV30 and J usage is TRBJ1-1; D remains ambiguous. Trimming left V 4 bases short and J 2 bases short, with 11 bases between. In germline, CDR1 is GTSNPN, CDR2 SVGIG (reference sequence). The CDR3 loop spans 13 amino acids. This CDR3 reads CAWTWRSNTEAFF. CDR3 bases: TGTGCCTGGACGTGGCGTTCAAACACTGAAGCTTTCTTT.

This rearrangement joins TRBV28 to TRBJ1-1; D remains unclear. From germline, CDR1 is MDHEN and CDR2 SYDVKM. V lost 7 bases and J 3 bases, leaving 9 bases between the germline ends. The CDR3 is 12 amino acids. The CDR3 DNA sequence: TGTGCCAGCACGGCGGAGTACACTGAAGCTTTCTTT. This translates into CASTAEYTEAFF.

The chain joins TRBV6-1 to TRBJ2-2, with TRBD1 identical over 9 bases. This CDR3 region has 12 residues. Per germline, CDR1 MNHNS and CDR2 SASEGT. After removal of 6 bases from V and 9 bases from J, the junction contained 2 bases not matched to a gene. CDR3 amino acids: CASRDRGRELFF. DNA for the CDR3: TGTGCCAGCAGGGACAGGGGAAGGGAGCTGTTTTTT.

As DNA, the CDR3 is TGTGCCAGCAGCGTAGAAGCGGGCACCTACGAGCAGTACTTC. Translation: CASSVEAGTYEQYF. J is TRBJ2-7 and V is TRBV9; possible D gene TRBD2, 6 bases. V shed 0 bases and J shed 2 bases, with 9 bases lying between them. The germline V gene has CDR1 SGDLS and CDR2 YYNGEE. CDR3 length equals 14 residues.

In its sample, this clonotype was seen once. The chain joins TRBV30 to TRBJ2-2; TRBD2 agrees at 8 bases. Trimming took 3 bases from V and 7 from J; bases not matched to a gene: 7. The CDR3 extends over 14 amino acids. Germline CDR1 is GTSNPN and CDR2 is SVGIG (reference sequence). Here the CDR3 reads CAWRSSGNGGELFF. The CDR3 bases are TGTGCCTGGAGAAGTAGCGGGAATGGCGGGGAGCTGTTTTTT. Using reference TRBV30 and TRBJ2-2 for the parts outside the CDR3, the full variable domain is SQTIHQWPATLVQPVGSPLSLECTVEGTSNPNLYWYRQAAGRGLQLLFYSVGIGQISSEVPQNLSASRPQDRQFILSSKKLLLSDSGFYLCAWRSSGNGGELFFGEGSRLTVL.

This clonotype was recorded only once. The chain is built from TRBV7-2 and TRBJ1-3, with D tentatively TRBD1 (5 bases). V shed 3 bases and J shed 1 base, with 13 bases lying between them. Germline V gene data show CDR1 as SGHTA and CDR2 as FQGNSA. CDR3 size: 16 residues. CDR3 sequence: CASSFRVGGSGNTIYF. CDR3 DNA: TGTGCCAGCAGCTTTCGGGTGGGGGGATCTGGAAACACCATATATTTT.

The chain is built from TRBV23-1 and TRBJ1-6; D gene uncertain. Being an ORF, TRBV23-1 has a function that is uncertain. The germline V and J ends were trimmed by 8 bases and 9 bases, with 5 bases remaining between them. The CDR3 length is 10 residues. CDR3 protein: CASGLSPLHF. Here the CDR3 DNA reads TGCGCCAGCGGACTTTCACCCCTCCACTTT.

The genes are TRBV18 and TRBJ1-2, with a possible D match to TRBD1 (5 bases). The germline V and J ends were trimmed by 3 bases and 5 bases, with 19 bases remaining between them. CDR1 is KGHSH, CDR2 LQKENI, per germline. CDR3 length: 16 amino acids. For the CDR3, the DNA is TGTGCCAGCTCACCGAATCCAAGGCAGGGCGGGTATGGCTACACCTTC. Translating gives CASSPNPRQGGYGYTF.